This TCR beta chain was sequenced in a study of blood T cell repertoires in COVID-19. Overall study context: T cells, B-cell-depleted T cells, or PBMCs provided the cDNA or gDNA that served as material.

Authors' data handling: How many nucleated cells were present was estimated from reference gene primer amplification. Using immunoSEQ multiplex PCR, the repertoire was profiled, and TCRdb retains in-frame clones only, with some absent. Clone size and V and J calls were adopted from that table, with D and trimming inferred from the DNA. The repertoire holds about 170,000 clones, with roughly nine tenths as singletons. Those enrolled in Seattle joined during active infection and were followed longitudinally afterward. CDR3 length: 14 amino acids. V dropped 3 bases and J dropped 3 bases, with 12 bases sitting between them. CDR1 and CDR2 (germline): LNHDA, SQIVND (reference sequence).

The chain combines TRBV19 with TRBJ2-7, with D possibly TRBD2 on 5 matching bases. Material for sequencing was peripheral blood. This clonotype was obtained from a woman aged 55-70 years with COVID-19, enrolled during active disease. CDR3 in DNA: TGTGCCAGTAGTATTGCGGGTCACAGCTACGAGCAGTACTTC. This codes for CASSIAGHSYEQYF.